A selection of T cell receptor beta chains follows, all from one sample in a study of CD8 T cells in ankylosing spondylitis. TCRdb called the 5' RACE reads again in MiXCR, with one record for every CDR3 protein. This table has 800,000 to 900,000 distinct CDR3 sequences, 12% appearing once. The sequenced sample was blood, either unsorted or a sorted T cell fraction (not recorded which). The receptor set was obtained from a male donor with ankylosing spondylitis. The CDR3 runs from the conserved cysteine through the conserved F or W. A D gene is named only where the DNA matches it firmly. Clone size appears in some rows only: once, few, many, or a class for an expanded clone.

D: .; J: TRBJ1-2; size: few; V: TRBV5-1; CDR3: CASSLRQLNYGYTF; DNA: TGCGCCAGCAGCTTGAGGCAGCTAAACTATGGCTACACCTTC
D: TRBD1; J: TRBJ2-3; size: few; V: TRBV4-3; CDR3: CASSLTGGTVTDTQYF; DNA: TGCGCCAGCAGCCTGACAGGGGGTACTGTAACAGATACGCAGTATTTT
D: TRBD1; J: TRBJ2-3; size: many; V: TRBV20-1; CDR3: CSATQGAMVTDTQYF; DNA: TGCAGTGCTACGCAGGGGGCAATGGTAACAGATACGCAGTATTTT
D: .; J: TRBJ2-7; size: .; V: TRBV29-1; CDR3: CSVGHGTAREQYF; DNA: TGCAGCGTTGGCCACGGGACGGCTCGCGAGCAGTACTTC
D: TRBD2; J: TRBJ2-2; size: .; V: TRBV5-1; CDR3: CASRLGLASNTGELFF; DNA: TGCGCCAGCAGGTTAGGACTAGCAAGTAACACCGGGGAGCTGTTTTTT
D: .; J: TRBJ1-1; size: many; V: TRBV20-1; CDR3: CSAKGVQGGTEAFF; DNA: TGCAGTGCTAAGGGGGTCCAGGGTGGCACTGAAGCTTTCTTT
D: .; J: TRBJ2-7; size: many; V: TRBV12-3/TRBV12-4; CDR3: CASSLLGGRNEQYF; DNA: TGTGCCAGCAGTTTATTGGGGGGTAGAAACGAGCAGTACTTC
D: .; J: TRBJ1-2; size: few; V: TRBV9; CDR3: CASSRGWENYGYTF; DNA: TGTGCCAGCAGCAGGGGTTGGGAGAACTATGGCTACACCTTC
D: .; J: TRBJ2-4; size: few; V: TRBV28; CDR3: CASSLWGILRTSKNIQYF; DNA: TGTGCCAGCAGTTTATGGGGAATATTAAGAACTTCCAAAAACATTCAGTACTTC
D: TRBD1; J: TRBJ1-1; size: few; V: TRBV7-2; CDR3: CASSTRTGKNTEAFF; DNA: TGTGCCAGCAGCACCAGGACAGGGAAGAACACTGAAGCTTTCTTT
D: .; J: TRBJ2-6; size: .; V: TRBV10-3; CDR3: CAISGTAAGANVLTF; DNA: TGTGCCATCAGTGGGACAGCCGCTGGGGCCAACGTCCTGACTTTC
D: .; J: TRBJ1-6; size: .; V: TRBV30; CDR3: CAWTEVYSPLHF; DNA: TGTGCCTGGACTGAGGTCTATTCACCCCTCCACTTT
D: TRBD2; J: TRBJ2-5; size: few; V: TRBV20-1; CDR3: CSARDPVSGQETQYF; DNA: TGCAGTGCTAGAGATCCGGTTAGCGGGCAAGAGACCCAGTACTTC
D: .; J: TRBJ2-2; size: .; V: TRBV7-2; CDR3: CASSRTTNTGELFF; DNA: TGTGCCAGCAGCAGGACAACGAACACCGGGGAGCTGTTTTTT
D: .; J: TRBJ2-5; size: .; V: TRBV20-1; CDR3: CSAREVQETQYF; DNA: TGCAGTGCTAGAGAGGTCCAAGAGACCCAGTACTTC
D: .; J: TRBJ2-3; size: few; V: TRBV18; CDR3: CATPSVATQYF; DNA: TGTGCCACTCCCTCGGTGGCTACGCAGTATTTT
D: .; J: TRBJ1-1; size: .; V: TRBV29-1; CDR3: CSVEDGAEAFF; DNA: TGCAGCGTTGAAGATGGGGCTGAAGCTTTCTTT
D: TRBD2; J: TRBJ2-5; size: once; V: TRBV12-3/TRBV12-4; CDR3: CASSSPVSGSQETQYF; DNA: TGTGCCAGCAGCTCACCCGTTAGCGGGAGCCAAGAGACCCAGTACTTC
D: .; J: TRBJ1-4; size: once; V: TRBV7-2; CDR3: CASSSGSRGEKLFF; DNA: TGTGCCAGCAGCTCGGGCTCCCGGGGTGAAAAACTGTTTTTT
D: TRBD1; J: TRBJ1-2; size: many; V: TRBV29-1; CDR3: CSASHDRGRGYTF; DNA: TGCAGCGCCAGCCATGACAGGGGTAGAGGCTACACCTTC
D: .; J: TRBJ2-5; size: .; V: TRBV7-2; CDR3: CASSSTQTQYF; DNA: TGTGCCAGCAGCTCGACGCAGACCCAGTACTTC
D: .; J: TRBJ2-1; size: .; V: TRBV11-2; CDR3: CASSLGIEYNEQFF; DNA: TGTGCCAGCAGCTTAGGGATTGAGTACAATGAGCAGTTCTTC
D: .; J: TRBJ2-3; size: many; V: TRBV29-1; CDR3: CSVVSGRRADTQYF; DNA: TGCAGCGTTGTATCGGGGAGGAGGGCAGATACGCAGTATTTT
D: .; J: TRBJ2-4; size: .; V: TRBV20-1; CDR3: CSARASGTLNEYF; DNA: TGCAGTGCTAGAGCATCCGGGACACTGAATGAGTACTTC
D: .; J: TRBJ2-3; size: few; V: TRBV20-1; CDR3: CSARWGRQLPDTQYF; DNA: TGCAGTGCTAGGTGGGGGAGGCAACTTCCAGATACGCAGTATTTT
D: .; J: TRBJ2-3; size: few; V: TRBV5-5; CDR3: CASSLVGNPTDTQYF; DNA: TGTGCCAGCAGCTTGGTGGGCAATCCCACAGATACGCAGTATTTT
D: .; J: TRBJ1-4; size: .; V: TRBV20-1; CDR3: CSASQPGLNEKLFF; DNA: TGCAGTGCTTCGCAGCCGGGACTTAATGAAAAACTGTTTTTT
D: .; J: TRBJ2-5; size: few; V: TRBV7-9; CDR3: CARLMETQYF; DNA: TGTGCCAGGTTAATGGAGACCCAGTACTTC
D: .; J: TRBJ2-7; size: .; V: TRBV20-1; CDR3: CSARRDMHSYEQYF; DNA: TGCAGTGCTAGGAGGGACATGCATTCCTACGAGCAGTACTTC
D: TRBD1; J: TRBJ2-2; size: many; V: TRBV29-1; CDR3: CSVRTGGNTGELFF; DNA: TGCAGCGTCAGGACAGGGGGGAACACCGGGGAGCTGTTTTTT